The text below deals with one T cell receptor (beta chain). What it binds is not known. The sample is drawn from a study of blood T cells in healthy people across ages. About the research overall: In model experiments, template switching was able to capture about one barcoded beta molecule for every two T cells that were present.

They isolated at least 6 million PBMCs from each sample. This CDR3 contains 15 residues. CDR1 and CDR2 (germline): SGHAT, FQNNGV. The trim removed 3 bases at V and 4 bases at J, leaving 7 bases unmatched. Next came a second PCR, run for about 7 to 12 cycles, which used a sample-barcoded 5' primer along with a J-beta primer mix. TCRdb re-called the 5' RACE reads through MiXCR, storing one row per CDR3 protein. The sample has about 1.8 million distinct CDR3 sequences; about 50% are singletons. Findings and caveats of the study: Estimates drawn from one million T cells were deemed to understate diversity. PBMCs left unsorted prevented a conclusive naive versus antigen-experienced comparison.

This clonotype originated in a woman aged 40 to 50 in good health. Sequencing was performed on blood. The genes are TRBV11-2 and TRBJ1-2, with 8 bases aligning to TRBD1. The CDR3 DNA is TGTGCCAGCAGCTTTGGGACAGGAGTCAGCTATGGCTACACCTTC. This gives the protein CASSFGTGVSYGYTF.